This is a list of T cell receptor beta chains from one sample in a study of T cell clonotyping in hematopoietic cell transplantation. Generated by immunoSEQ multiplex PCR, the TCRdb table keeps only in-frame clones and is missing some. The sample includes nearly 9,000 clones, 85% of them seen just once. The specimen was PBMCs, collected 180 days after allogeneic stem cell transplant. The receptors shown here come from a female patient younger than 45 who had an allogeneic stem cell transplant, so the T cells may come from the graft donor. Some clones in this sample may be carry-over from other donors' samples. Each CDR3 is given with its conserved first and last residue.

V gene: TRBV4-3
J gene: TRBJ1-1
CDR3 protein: CASSQIGTRGVEAFF

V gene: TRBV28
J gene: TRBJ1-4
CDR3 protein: CASSSSTGPNEKLFF

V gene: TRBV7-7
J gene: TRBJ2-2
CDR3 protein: CASSPNDRINTGELFF

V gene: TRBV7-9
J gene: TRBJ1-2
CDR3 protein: CASASQEYYGYTF

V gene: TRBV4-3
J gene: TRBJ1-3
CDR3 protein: CASSQGDSGNTIYF

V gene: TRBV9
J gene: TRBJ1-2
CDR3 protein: CASSAAQGGYTF

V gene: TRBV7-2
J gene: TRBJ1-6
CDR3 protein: CASRGSSYNSPLHF

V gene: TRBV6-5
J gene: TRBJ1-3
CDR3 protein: CASWTGNTIYF

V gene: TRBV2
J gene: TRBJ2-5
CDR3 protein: CASRADREETQYF

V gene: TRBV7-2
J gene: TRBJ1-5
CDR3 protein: CASSGATYSNQPQHF

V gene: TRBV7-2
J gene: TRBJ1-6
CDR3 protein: CASSFKGADNSPLHF

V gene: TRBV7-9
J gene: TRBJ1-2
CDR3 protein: CASSATGGGYTF

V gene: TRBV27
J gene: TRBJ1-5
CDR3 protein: CASSLMKGVSQPQHF

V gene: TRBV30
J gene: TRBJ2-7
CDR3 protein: CAWSSRYRGNYEQYF

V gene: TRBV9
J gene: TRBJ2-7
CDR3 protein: CASSRGQGGYEQYF

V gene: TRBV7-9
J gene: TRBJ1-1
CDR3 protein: CASSNRDRVTEAFF

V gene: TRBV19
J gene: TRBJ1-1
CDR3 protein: CASKVSVNTEAFF

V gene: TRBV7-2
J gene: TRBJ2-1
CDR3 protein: CASSFAQYNEQFF

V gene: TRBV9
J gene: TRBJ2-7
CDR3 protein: CASSAVVREDRALREQYF

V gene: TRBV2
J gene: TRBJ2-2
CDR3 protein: CASLRGGPTGELFF

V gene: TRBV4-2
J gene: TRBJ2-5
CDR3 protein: CASSQDLGGDKTQYF

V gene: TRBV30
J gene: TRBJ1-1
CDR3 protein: CAWSVGDATEAFF

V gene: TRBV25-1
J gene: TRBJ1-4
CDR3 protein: CASRSGTGDEKLFF